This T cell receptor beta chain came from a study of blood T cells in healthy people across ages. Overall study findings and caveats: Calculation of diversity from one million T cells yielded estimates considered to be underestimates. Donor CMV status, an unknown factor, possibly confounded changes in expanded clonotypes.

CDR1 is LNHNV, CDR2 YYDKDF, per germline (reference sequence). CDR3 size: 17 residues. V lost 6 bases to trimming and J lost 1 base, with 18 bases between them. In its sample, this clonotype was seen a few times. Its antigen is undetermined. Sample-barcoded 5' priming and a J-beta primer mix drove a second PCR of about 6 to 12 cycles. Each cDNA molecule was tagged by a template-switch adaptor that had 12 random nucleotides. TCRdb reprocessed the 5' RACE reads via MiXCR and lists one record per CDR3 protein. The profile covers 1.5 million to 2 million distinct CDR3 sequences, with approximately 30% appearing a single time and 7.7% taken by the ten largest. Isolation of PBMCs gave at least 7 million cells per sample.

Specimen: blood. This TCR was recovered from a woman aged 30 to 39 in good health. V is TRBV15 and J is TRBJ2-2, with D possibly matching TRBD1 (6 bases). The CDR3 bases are TGTGCCACCAGGGACGCGGCCGGGACACAGAACACCGGGGAGCTGTTTTTT. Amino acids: CATRDAAGTQNTGELFF.